Presented here are 24 T cell receptor beta chains from one specimen sequenced in a study of cytomegalovirus exposure and HLA in healthy donors. Profiled with immunoSEQ multiplex PCR; TCRdb holds only in-frame clones, not every one. The data contain roughly 73,000 clones, approximately 96% of them singletons. Sequencing was performed on PBMCs. These receptors all stem from a man aged 18-30 years in good health and CMV-seronegative.

This chain connects TRBV25-1 to TRBJ2-5; tentatively, D is TRBD1 (6 bases). The CDR3 loop spans 16 amino acids. Trimming shortened V by 3 bases and J by 5 bases, and 19 bases separated the two germline ends. From germline, CDR1 is MGHDK and CDR2 SYGVNS. The CDR3 DNA is TGTGCCAGCAGTGATCCAGCAGGGGCCGCCGGCGAGACCCAGTACTTC. Amino acid sequence: CASSDPAGAAGETQYF.

This chain connects TRBV19 to TRBJ1-6; D is possibly TRBD1 (6 bases). Germline-derived CDR1 and CDR2 are LNHDA and SQIVND (reference sequence). V lost 5 bases and J lost 9, with 14 bases in between. This CDR3 is 14 amino acids long. The CDR3 is CASSGLGAGSPLHF. DNA for the CDR3: TGTGCCAGTAGTGGACTGGGGGCCGGTTCACCCCTCCACTTT.

The chain is built from TRBV19 and TRBJ2-1; D perhaps matches TRBD1 (6 bases). Germline lookup yields CDR1 LNHDA and CDR2 SQIVND (reference sequence). The CDR3 extends over 13 amino acids. V shed 4 bases and J shed 6 bases, with 10 bases lying between them. The CDR3 reads CASSTDSSNEQFF. The CDR3 nucleotides read TGTGCCAGTAGTACGGACAGTTCCAATGAGCAGTTCTTC.

The rearrangement joins TRBV28 to TRBJ1-5, with D perhaps TRBD1 (5 bases). The germline V gene encodes CDR1 MDHEN and CDR2 SYDVKM. The CDR3 has 13 residues. The ends were cut back, 6 bases at V and 6 bases at J, with 12 bases in the middle. The CDR3 DNA follows: TGTGCCAGCAGGTTACTAGGGGCTCAGCCCCAGCATTTT. Residues: CASRLLGAQPQHF.

This chain links TRBV13 with TRBJ2-5, with D possibly matching TRBD1 (5 bases). Looked up from germline, CDR1 is PRHDT and CDR2 is FYEKMQ (reference sequence). Trimming removed 5 bases at V and 2 bases at J, with 15 bases between. This CDR3 is built from 15 residues. The CDR3, as DNA: TGTGCCAGCAGCCTTGACCGAAAGGGGCAAGAGACCCAGTACTTC. Translated, it gives CASSLDRKGQETQYF.

The chain has TRBV7-9 and TRBJ1-1; no reliable D call. Germline values: CDR1 SEHNR, CDR2 FQNEAQ (reference sequence). This CDR3 is 12 amino acids long. Trimming took 6 bases from V and 1 from J, leaving 6 bases between them. This CDR3 reads CASSRENTEAFF. The CDR3 bases are TGTGCCAGCAGTCGAGAGAACACTGAAGCTTTCTTT.

The chain recombines TRBV7-9 with TRBJ2-7, with no clear D. CDR3 length: 13 amino acids. V was shortened by 8 bases and J by 2 bases, with 13 bases between the two germline ends. Germline V gene lookup returns CDR1 SEHNR and CDR2 FQNEAQ (reference sequence). In DNA, the CDR3 is TGTGCCAGCGGCCCATCTAGGACCTACGAGCAGTACTTC. It translates to CASGPSRTYEQYF.

The chain combines TRBV5-1 with TRBJ1-1; D ambiguous. The germline V gene encodes CDR1 SGHRS and CDR2 YFSETQ. This CDR3 spans 13 amino acids. Trimming removed 3 bases at V and 8 bases at J, with 14 bases between. CDR3 residues: CASSWEGQGEAFF. The CDR3 DNA reads as TGCGCCAGCAGCTGGGAGGGTCAAGGCGAAGCTTTCTTT.

The chain has TRBV29-1 and TRBJ2-6, with a tentative D call TRBD2 (6 bases). Germline V gene lookup returns CDR1 SQVTM and CDR2 ANQGSEA. V lost 4 bases and J 2 bases, leaving 9 bases between the germline ends. This CDR3 spans 14 amino acids. The CDR3, as DNA: TGCAGCGTTGCCGGAGGGACTGGGGCCAACGTCCTGACTTTC. Translation: CSVAGGTGANVLTF. The full variable domain, rest sourced from reference TRBV29-1 and TRBJ2-6, is SAVISQKPSRDICQRGTSLTIQCQVDSQVTMMFWYRQQPGQSLTLIATANQGSEATYESGFVIDKFPISRPNLTFSTLTVSNMSPEDSSIYLCSVAGGTGANVLTFGAGSRLTVL.

The chain uses TRBV9 and TRBJ1-1; 8 bases match TRBD1. CDR1 and CDR2 (germline): SGDLS, YYNGEE. The CDR3 sequence is 15 residues long. Trimming took 3 bases from V and 4 from J; bases not matched to a gene: 8. The chain's CDR3 is CASSASGGAGTEAFF. For the CDR3, the DNA is TGTGCCAGCAGCGCTTCAGGGGGCGCGGGCACTGAAGCTTTCTTT.

The rearrangement joins TRBV5-8 to TRBJ1-2; a possible D gene is TRBD1 (5 bases). V was pared by 2 bases and J by 1 base, with 18 bases between. The CDR3 has 17 amino acids. Per germline, CDR1 SGHTS and CDR2 YDEGEE. The CDR3 here is CASSFWRKTANNYGYTF. CDR3 DNA: TGTGCCAGCAGCTTTTGGCGAAAGACAGCAAATAACTATGGCTACACCTTC.

The V call is TRBV7-6, the J call TRBJ2-3; D perhaps matches TRBD2 (6 bases). The CDR3 totals 15 residues. Trimming took off 3 bases at V and 3 bases at J, with 13 bases between the two ends. The V gene's germline CDR1 is SGHVS and CDR2 FNYEAQ. The CDR3 protein is CASSFGGGGTDTQYF. The CDR3 DNA is TGTGCCAGCAGCTTTGGCGGTGGGGGGACAGATACGCAGTATTTT.

CDR3 region: CASSLGRGANTGELFF. The CDR3 DNA reads as TGTGCCAGCAGCTTAGGGCGGGGCGCGAACACCGGGGAGCTGTTTTTT. The chain has TRBV7-9 and TRBJ2-2, with D perhaps matching TRBD2 (6 bases). Trimming removed 1 base at V and 0 bases at J, with 9 bases between. The CDR3 extends over 16 amino acids. Germline-derived CDR1 and CDR2 are SEHNR and FQNEAQ (reference sequence).

The J gene is TRBJ2-2, the V gene TRBV6-1, with 10 nucleotides matching TRBD1. The CDR3 consists of 13 residues. V shed 11 bases and J 5 bases; nucleotides not matched to a gene: 5. Germline assignment: CDR1 MNHNS and CDR2 SASEGT. CDR3 nucleotide sequence: TGTGCCTTCGACAGGGGGCTTACCGGGGAGCTGTTTTTT. Translating it yields CAFDRGLTGELFF.

The genes are TRBV18 and TRBJ1-5, with D maybe TRBD1 (6 bases). The CDR3 sequence is 18 residues long. Germline V gene data show CDR1 as KGHSH and CDR2 as LQKENI. Trimming stripped 4 bases from V and 0 bases from J, with 19 bases between. The CDR3 nucleotides are TGTGCCAGCTCACGTGGAGGGGGGGACTTCTATAGCAATCAGCCCCAGCATTTT. Its protein product is CASSRGGGDFYSNQPQHF.

The V gene is TRBV10-2, the J gene TRBJ2-3; 9 bases agree with TRBD1. The germline CDR1 and CDR2 sequences are WSHSY and SAAADI. This CDR3 is built from 14 residues. Trimming took 7 bases from V and 2 from J; bases not matched to a gene: 4. CDR3 in amino acids: CASNTGGYTDTQYF. The CDR3 nucleotides read TGCGCCAGCAATACAGGGGGCTACACAGATACGCAGTATTTT.

The chain recombines TRBV7-8 with TRBJ1-2; D is perhaps TRBD1 (5 bases). CDR3 size: 16 residues. Trimming left V 1 base short and J 0 bases short, with 12 bases between. CDR1 and CDR2 (germline): SGHVS, FQNEAQ. Written as DNA, the CDR3 is TGTGCCAGCAGCTTAGGGTCGGCAGGGTCTAACTATGGCTACACCTTC. It specifies CASSLGSAGSNYGYTF.

This clone was counted a single time. This sequence joins TRBV27 and TRBJ2-7; D unclear. V was clipped by 2 bases and J by 2 bases, with 10 bases between them. CDR3 length: 14 amino acids. In germline, CDR1 is MNHEY, CDR2 SMNVEV (reference sequence). Here the CDR3 reads CASSLIGGTYEQYF. DNA of the CDR3: TGTGCCAGCAGTTTAATTGGCGGAACCTACGAGCAGTACTTC.

The genes are TRBV28 and TRBJ1-4, with no clear D. Trimming shortened V by 5 bases and J by 8 bases, and 15 bases separated the two germline ends. The CDR3 is 14 amino acids. CDR1 and CDR2 from the germline V gene are MDHEN and SYDVKM. The CDR3 nucleotides are TGTGCCAGCAGTCCGCGTCGGAGTAGGGAAAAACTGTTTTTT. It yields the protein CASSPRRSREKLFF.

The J gene is TRBJ2-5, the V gene TRBV11-2; no definite D call. CDR1 and CDR2 from the germline V gene are SGHAT and FQNNGV. There are 13 residues in the CDR3. Trimming shortened V by 0 bases and J by 5 bases, and 7 bases separated the two germline ends. CDR3 protein: CASSLERSETQYF. The DNA of the CDR3 is TGTGCCAGCAGCTTAGAGAGATCGGAGACCCAGTACTTC.

V gene TRBV2 combines with J gene TRBJ1-5; 8 nucleotides match TRBD1. The CDR3 runs 15 residues. V lost 6 bases to trimming and J lost 6 bases; unmatched junction nucleotides: 10. In germline, CDR1 is SNHLY, CDR2 FYNNEI. The CDR3 reads CASSSGQGLGQPQHF. DNA for the CDR3: TGTGCCAGCAGCTCTGGACAGGGCTTGGGTCAGCCCCAGCATTTT.

The rearrangement links TRBV9 to TRBJ2-7; 8 bases line up with TRBD2. The CDR3 spans 15 residues. Losses at the gene ends were 4 bases for V and 4 bases for J; bases not matched to a gene: 10. Germline loops: CDR1 SGDLS, CDR2 YYNGEE. The DNA of the CDR3 is TGTGCCAGCAGCCCACGGGGGGGGAGTATGTACGAGCAGTACTTC. It encodes CASSPRGGSMYEQYF.

The chain uses TRBV7-6 and TRBJ2-1, with D perhaps matching TRBD2 (6 bases). Trimming took 3 bases from V and 9 from J, leaving 6 bases between them. Germline-derived CDR1 and CDR2 are SGHVS and FNYEAQ. This CDR3 region has 11 residues. CDR3 region: CASSLGGEQFF. The CDR3, as DNA: TGTGCCAGCAGCTTGGGAGGTGAGCAGTTCTTC.

The chain employs TRBV6-5 and TRBJ1-2; possibly TRBD1 for D (5 bases). Germline V gene sequence: CDR1 MNHEY, CDR2 SVGAGI. The ends were cut back, 5 bases at V and 4 bases at J, with 14 bases in the middle. This CDR3 region has 14 residues. As DNA, the CDR3 is TGTGCCAGCAGTAAAACAGGCTTGGGCTATGGCTACACCTTC. Translation gives CASSKTGLGYGYTF.